This T cell receptor (beta chain) was sequenced in a study of T-cell memory formation after mild COVID-19. In the study overall: TCR clustering was largely donor specific. Notes on the study in general: Confirmation was lacking for SARS-CoV-2 specificity of second-wave clones that peaked on day 37. Detection of some responders pre-infection suggested pre-existing cross-reactive memory T cells participated.

Concerning this clonotype itself: Antigen specificity is unknown.

The CDR3 is made up of 16 amino acids. Germline CDR1 and CDR2: KGHDR and SFDVKD. With V trimmed by 4 bases and J by 8 bases, 8 bases remained unmatched. 5'RACE, which relied on constant-segment primers, yielded TCR alpha and TCR beta cDNA libraries carrying sample barcodes and UMIs. TCRdb itself ran the 5' RACE reads through MiXCR, one entry per CDR3 protein. The top ten hold 2.1% of the sample, which has 200,000 to 250,000 distinct CDR3 sequences, 15% seen once. This sequence originates from an adult woman who had mild COVID-19 (a few samples of this study predate the infection). Cell type and time point are not known. The rearrangement joins TRBV24-1 to TRBJ1-4, with 11 bases identical to TRBD1. Specimen: PBMCs or a T cell subset sorted from them (not recorded which). In DNA, the CDR3 is TGTGCCACCAGTGACCCCGGGACAGGGGGGCACGAAAAACTGTTTTTT. This gives the protein CATSDPGTGGHEKLFF.